These T cell receptor beta chains were read from a single sample in a study of blood T cell repertoires in COVID-19. Profiled with immunoSEQ multiplex PCR; TCRdb holds only in-frame clones, not every one. The table includes over 200,000 clones, about nine tenths detected once. Sequencing was done on a sample of PBMCs or T cells enriched from blood (not recorded which). These receptor sequences come from a woman aged 25 to 39 with acute COVID-19. Each CDR3 is given with its conserved first and last residue. A D gene is named only where the DNA matches it firmly. A clone size is listed for some rows: how often the clone was seen (once, few, many), or a class if it is expanded.

J	V	size	D	CDR3	DNA
TRBJ2-1	TRBV14	few	.	CASRPRGATEQFF	TGTGCCAGCAGACCCCGGGGGGCCACTGAGCAGTTCTTC
TRBJ2-7	TRBV5-1	.	.	CASSLGAGATYEQYF	TGCGCCAGCAGCTTGGGGGCGGGGGCGACCTACGAGCAGTACTTC
TRBJ1-4	TRBV18	.	.	CASSYTTGDNEKLFF	TGTGCCAGCTCATACACGACAGGCGATAATGAAAAACTGTTTTTT
TRBJ1-2	TRBV6-5	.	TRBD1	CASTILDRAGGYTF	TGTGCCAGCACTATCCTAGACAGGGCTGGCGGCTACACCTTC
TRBJ2-7	TRBV6-2/TRBV6-3	.	.	CASSYADSYEQYF	TGTGCCAGCAGTTACGCAGACTCCTACGAGCAGTACTTC
TRBJ1-3	TRBV27	.	TRBD1	CASRQPGGSGNTIYF	TGTGCCAGCAGGCAACCAGGGGGCTCTGGAAACACCATATATTTT
TRBJ1-2	TRBV3-1/TRBV3-2	few	.	CASSQGVQDSGYTF	TGTGCCAGCAGCCAAGGAGTTCAAGACTCTGGCTACACCTTC
TRBJ2-1	TRBV5-1	.	TRBD2	CASSLPRGLAGGHDEQFF	TGCGCCAGCAGCTTGCCCCGAGGGCTAGCGGGGGGTCACGATGAGCAGTTCTTC
TRBJ1-3	TRBV4-1	.	TRBD1	CASSQVTGSNTIYF	TGCGCCAGCAGCCAAGTGACAGGGTCAAACACCATATATTTT
TRBJ2-5	TRBV6-5	.	.	CASSYLRETQYF	TGTGCCAGCAGTTACCTTCGAGAGACCCAGTACTTC
TRBJ1-4	TRBV15	.	.	CATSPQNEKLFF	TGTGCCACCAGCCCCCAAAATGAAAAACTGTTTTTT
TRBJ1-2	TRBV4-3	.	TRBD1	CASSQENRGNYGYTF	TGCGCCAGCAGCCAAGAGAACAGGGGGAACTATGGCTACACCTTC
TRBJ1-6	TRBV7-2	.	TRBD1	CASSPGQGRSPLHF	TGTGCCAGCAGCCCTGGACAGGGGAGATCACCCCTCCACTTT
TRBJ1-2	TRBV7-2	once	.	CASSLYGVGYTF	TGTGCCAGCAGCTTATACGGGGTTGGCTACACCTTC
TRBJ1-1	TRBV9	.	TRBD1	CASSVGTGGYTEAFF	TGTGCCAGCAGCGTAGGGACAGGGGGTTACACTGAAGCTTTCTTT
TRBJ2-2	TRBV6-4	once	TRBD1	CASSDGQGTGELFF	TGTGCCAGCAGTGACGGACAGGGCACCGGGGAGCTGTTTTTT
TRBJ2-2	TRBV5-4	.	.	CASSLTSLSTGELFF	TGTGCCAGCAGCTTGACTAGCTTAAGCACCGGGGAGCTGTTTTTT
TRBJ2-6	TRBV3-1/TRBV3-2	.	TRBD1	CASSPHQGQGLSGANVLTF	TGTGCCAGCAGCCCCCATCAGGGACAGGGCCTCTCTGGGGCCAACGTCCTGACTTTC
TRBJ1-1	TRBV7-2	.	.	CASSFSMNTEAFF	TGTGCCAGCAGCTTTAGCATGAACACTGAAGCTTTCTTT
TRBJ1-2	TRBV9	.	.	CASSLHIIQGNYGYTF	TGTGCCAGCAGCCTCCACATCATCCAGGGTAACTATGGCTACACCTTC
TRBJ1-5	TRBV7-2	.	.	CASSLWSGIDQPQHF	TGTGCCAGCAGCTTATGGTCGGGAATCGATCAGCCCCAGCATTTT
TRBJ1-1	TRBV10-1	.	.	CASSGGGSEAFF	TGCGCCAGCAGTGGGGGGGGCTCTGAAGCTTTCTTT
TRBJ2-5	TRBV7-6	.	.	CASSDSPYAKETQYF	TGTGCCAGCAGCGATTCCCCCTACGCGAAAGAGACCCAGTACTTC
TRBJ2-2	TRBV4-3	.	.	CASSLGGTGTGELFF	TGCGCCAGCAGTTTAGGAGGGACGGGCACCGGGGAGCTGTTTTTT
TRBJ2-7	TRBV7-9	.	.	CASSLRYSPEQYF	TGTGCCAGCAGCTTAAGATATAGTCCAGAGCAGTACTTC
TRBJ1-6	TRBV30	.	.	CAWGWGGTNSPLHF	TGTGCCTGGGGTTGGGGAGGGACTAATTCACCCCTCCACTTT
TRBJ1-4	TRBV7-9	.	TRBD1	CASSQQTGGRNEKLFF	TGTGCCAGCAGCCAGCAGACAGGGGGACGTAATGAAAAACTGTTTTTT
TRBJ1-2	TRBV30	.	.	CAWSVSGYGYTF	TGTGCCTGGAGTGTCTCGGGGTACGGCTACACCTTC
TRBJ2-5	TRBV24-1	.	TRBD2	CATSAAGPLGETQYF	TGTGCCACCAGTGCAGCGGGGCCCCTCGGGGAGACCCAGTACTTC
TRBJ2-2	TRBV7-2	.	TRBD2	CASSLASGGAGELFF	TGTGCCAGCAGCTTAGCTAGCGGGGGGGCCGGGGAGCTGTTTTTT
TRBJ1-5	TRBV20-1	.	.	CSASGRGGQPQHF	TGCAGTGCTAGTGGTAGGGGGGGTCAGCCCCAGCATTTT
TRBJ2-2	TRBV5-1	.	TRBD2	CASRSRSGGAATNTGELFF	TGCGCCAGCCGGTCCCGTAGCGGGGGGGCGGCGACGAACACCGGGGAGCTGTTTTTT
TRBJ2-7	TRBV6-2/TRBV6-3	.	TRBD2	CASSYSTSVFYEQYF	TGTGCCAGCAGCTACTCTACTAGCGTGTTTTACGAGCAGTACTTC
TRBJ1-5	TRBV18	.	.	CASSPYRDQPQHF	TGTGCCAGCTCACCATACAGGGATCAGCCCCAGCATTTT
TRBJ1-2	TRBV15	.	.	CATSRDRQNYGYTF	TGTGCCACCAGCAGAGATAGACAGAACTATGGCTACACCTTC
TRBJ2-7	TRBV3-1/TRBV3-2	.	.	CASSQTGYGEQYF	TGTGCCAGCAGCCAAACAGGGTACGGCGAGCAGTACTTC
TRBJ1-5	TRBV11-2	.	.	CASTTIWARGQPQHF	TGTGCCAGCACCACAATCTGGGCTCGGGGACAGCCCCAGCATTTT
TRBJ2-7	TRBV7-9	.	TRBD2	CASSLKGTAGGLIPYEQYF	TGTGCCAGCAGCTTAAAGGGAACTGCGGGGGGCCTCATTCCCTACGAGCAGTACTTC
TRBJ1-6	TRBV19	.	TRBD1	CASSKAGGSSPLHF	TGTGCCAGTAGTAAGGCAGGGGGCAGTTCACCCCTCCACTTT
TRBJ2-1	TRBV5-1	.	.	CASGLTRGEQFF	TGCGCCAGCGGACTTACCAGAGGGGAGCAGTTCTTC
TRBJ2-5	TRBV11-2	.	TRBD2	CASSLEGSGGFASQYF	TGTGCCAGCAGCTTAGAAGGTAGCGGGGGGTTCGCGTCCCAGTACTTC
TRBJ2-4	TRBV18	.	TRBD1	CASSPPDRAKNIQYF	TGTGCCAGCTCACCACCGGACAGGGCCAAAAACATTCAGTACTTC
TRBJ1-1	TRBV18	.	.	CASSPEAGGTEAFF	TGTGCCAGCTCACCAGAGGCGGGGGGCACTGAAGCTTTCTTT
TRBJ1-5	TRBV19	.	.	CASSIDRVEVQPQHF	TGTGCCAGTAGTATAGACAGGGTGGAAGTTCAGCCCCAGCATTTT
TRBJ1-1	TRBV5-6	.	TRBD1	CASSSRGQGDTEAFF	TGTGCCAGCAGCTCACGGGGACAGGGAGACACTGAAGCTTTCTTT
TRBJ2-3	TRBV28	.	TRBD2	CASSFSGGAAGTQYF	TGTGCCAGCAGTTTTAGCGGGGGGGCCGCGGGTACGCAGTATTTT
TRBJ2-1	TRBV3-1/TRBV3-2	.	TRBD2	CASASGGLANEQFF	TGTGCCAGCGCTAGCGGGGGGCTAGCTAATGAGCAGTTCTTC
TRBJ1-1	TRBV4-3	many	.	CASSQGGQNTEAFF	TGCGCCAGCAGCCAGGGAGGCCAGAACACTGAAGCTTTCTTT